The next 13 T cell receptor beta chains were all read from a single sample in a study of blood T cell repertoires in COVID-19. Generated by immunoSEQ multiplex PCR, the TCRdb table keeps only in-frame clones and is missing some. Among 110,000 or so clones, more than 75% were seen once, and the ten largest hold roughly 8%. Sequencing input: peripheral blood. All receptors come from a middle-aged woman with acute or convalescent COVID-19.

V gene TRBV6-5 combines with J gene TRBJ2-7, with TRBD2 as a possible D gene (6 bases). CDR1 is MNHEY, CDR2 SVGAGI, per germline. This CDR3 spans 13 amino acids. V was trimmed by 6 bases and J by 5 bases, leaving 14 bases between them. The CDR3 region has the DNA TGTGCCAGCAGAAAAACTAGCTCGGACGAGCAGTACTTC. Protein sequence: CASRKTSSDEQYF.

The rearrangement joins TRBV18 to TRBJ1-1; D may be TRBD1 (5 bases). Germline V gene lookup returns CDR1 KGHSH and CDR2 LQKENI. V lost 2 bases, J lost 4 bases, and 17 bases lay in between. The CDR3 spans 16 residues. The CDR3 nucleotides are TGTGCCAGCTCACCATTGCGGGGCGCAGGTGGCACTGAAGCTTTCTTT. This translates into CASSPLRGAGGTEAFF.

This clone was counted only a few times. The DNA of the CDR3 is TGCGCCAGCAGCCGCCGGACAGGGGGAGTAAACACTGAAGCTTTCTTT. Protein product: CASSRRTGGVNTEAFF. The gene calls are TRBV5-1 and TRBJ1-1; TRBD1 matches 10 bases. This CDR3 has 16 amino acids. CDR1 is SGHRS and CDR2 is YFSETQ in the germline V gene. V shed 4 bases, J shed 2 bases, and the junction held 8 bases outside the gene matches.

The chain employs TRBV5-6 and TRBJ2-3; 14 positions agree with TRBD2. CDR1 and CDR2 from the germline V gene are SGHDT and YYEEEE. The CDR3 sequence is 17 residues long. Germline trimming cut 2 bases from V and 4 bases from J; bases unmatched to any gene: 6. The CDR3 DNA reads as TGTGCCAGCAGCTTAGAGGGACTAGCGGGGGCCGCAGATACGCAGTATTTT. This gives the protein CASSLEGLAGAADTQYF.

The V call is TRBV28, the J call TRBJ1-5; D not certain. Trimming took off 4 bases at V and 6 bases at J, with 7 bases between the two ends. Germline V gives CDR1 MDHEN, CDR2 SYDVKM. CDR3 length equals 12 residues. As DNA, the CDR3 is TGTGCCAGCAGTTCCACTGGTCAGCCCCAGCATTTT. Translation gives CASSSTGQPQHF.

The gene calls are TRBV6-5 and TRBJ2-4, with 8 nucleotides matching TRBD1. From germline, CDR1 is MNHEY and CDR2 SVGAGI. V lost 6 bases to trimming and J lost 1 base; unmatched junction nucleotides: 2. The CDR3 consists of 14 residues. The chain's CDR3 is CASRRTGAKNIQYF. CDR3 nucleotides: TGTGCCAGCAGGCGGACAGGGGCCAAAAACATTCAGTACTTC.

The genes are TRBV30 and TRBJ1-1, with a tentative D call TRBD1 (5 bases). V was trimmed by 5 bases and J by 3 bases, leaving 10 bases between them. Germline V lookup: CDR1 GTSNPN, CDR2 SVGIG (reference sequence). CDR3 length: 12 amino acids. This CDR3 reads CAWGQKHTEAFF. For the CDR3, the DNA is TGTGCCTGGGGACAAAAGCACACTGAAGCTTTCTTT.

This clone is medium-sized. The rearrangement links TRBV5-1 to TRBJ2-7, with 9 bases aligning to TRBD1. After removal of 5 bases from V and 5 bases from J, the junction contained 11 bases not matched to a gene. The CDR3 spans 15 residues. The germline V gene encodes CDR1 SGHRS and CDR2 YFSETQ. This CDR3 is CASRPQGALVDEQYF. The DNA of the CDR3 is TGCGCCAGCAGGCCACAGGGGGCTTTGGTCGACGAGCAGTACTTC.

This chain uses TRBV7-2 with TRBJ2-7; D not certain. Germline V CDR1 and CDR2: SGHTA, FQGNSA. V dropped 3 bases and J dropped 2 bases, with 11 bases sitting between them. This CDR3 is 14 amino acids long. DNA for the CDR3: TGTGCCAGCAGCTTGTCCCAGGTCACCTACGAGCAGTACTTC. Its translation: CASSLSQVTYEQYF.

The gene calls are TRBV7-2 and TRBJ2-1, with 10 bases aligning to TRBD1. V was clipped by 5 bases and J by 6 bases; unmatched bases: 10. The CDR3 is 16 residues long. Per the germline V gene, CDR1 is SGHTA and CDR2 is FQGNSA. The CDR3: CASSINRDRGLNEQFF. For the CDR3, the DNA is TGTGCCAGCAGCATCAACCGGGACAGGGGACTCAATGAGCAGTTCTTC.

The rearrangement joins TRBV5-1 to TRBJ1-2, with 7 bases fitting TRBD1. CDR1 is SGHRS, CDR2 YFSETQ, per germline. The CDR3 extends over 17 amino acids. Trimming took 2 bases from V and 0 from J; bases not matched to a gene: 10. In DNA form, the CDR3 reads TGCGCCAGCAGCTTTGTTGTAGGGGGCCCCTCTAACTATGGCTACACCTTC. Its translation: CASSFVVGGPSNYGYTF. Variable domain in full (rest from reference TRBV5-1 and TRBJ1-2): KAGVTQTPRYLIKTRGQQVTLSCSPISGHRSVSWYQQTPGQGLQFLFEYFSETQRNKGNFPGRFSGRQFSNSRSEMNVSTLELGDSALYLCASSFVVGGPSNYGYTFGSGTRLTVV.

A single count supports this clone. The chain uses TRBV4-1 and TRBJ1-1, with unresolved D. This CDR3 is 15 amino acids long. Looked up from germline, CDR1 is MGHRA and CDR2 is YSYEKL. The germline V and J ends were trimmed by 1 base and 0 bases, with 9 bases remaining between them. The CDR3: CASSQATALNTEAFF. CDR3 in DNA: TGCGCCAGCAGCCAAGCTACTGCCTTGAACACTGAAGCTTTCTTT.

The chain carries TRBV7-9 and TRBJ1-2, with a tentative D call TRBD1 (5 bases). Per germline, CDR1 SEHNR and CDR2 FQNEAQ (reference sequence). V lost 1 base and J 11 bases, leaving 11 bases between the germline ends. This CDR3 spans 12 amino acids. This chain's CDR3 is CASSLGDSSYTF. CDR3 DNA sequence: TGTGCCAGCAGCTTAGGCGACAGCTCTTACACCTTC.